These 20 T cell receptor beta chains were sequenced from one sample in a study of T cell changes during pregnancy in multiple sclerosis. Repertoires were generated with immunoSEQ multiplex PCR, while TCRdb's copy carries only in-frame clones and drops some. The table has approximately 60,000 clones, 92% seen once. The source was peripheral blood, collected in the first trimester of pregnancy. All receptors derive from a female donor with multiple sclerosis, enrolled in a pregnancy study.

CDR3 in DNA: TGCGCCAGCACTAGGGCGGACAGGGGCGGTATCAAGACCGGGGAGCTGTTTTTT. This sequence encodes CASTRADRGGIKTGELFF. The chain joins TRBV10-2 to TRBJ2-2; 9 bases are a match to TRBD1. Germline CDR1 and CDR2: WSHSY and SAAADI. This CDR3 region has 18 residues. The junction had 17 bases not matched to a gene; V was cut back by 7 bases and J by 5 bases.

The gene calls are TRBV7-9 and TRBJ2-1; 8 bases align to TRBD1. Looked up from germline, CDR1 is SEHNR and CDR2 is FQNEAQ (reference sequence). V gave up 4 bases and J gave up 7 bases; unmatched junction bases: 6. This CDR3 contains 14 residues. The CDR3 spells CASSSWTGTNEQFF. The CDR3 DNA reads as TGTGCCAGCAGCTCCTGGACAGGGACAAATGAGCAGTTCTTC.

This clone has just one count. This rearrangement joins TRBV18 to TRBJ2-3, with TRBD2 matching 7 bases. This CDR3 contains 16 residues. Germline trimming cut 3 bases from V and 1 base from J; bases unmatched to any gene: 7. Per the germline V gene, CDR1 is KGHSH and CDR2 is LQKENI. Here the CDR3 reads CASSPKGLWGTDTQYF. In DNA, the CDR3 is TGTGCCAGCTCACCCAAGGGACTATGGGGCACAGATACGCAGTATTTT.

The rearrangement uses TRBV7-3 and TRBJ2-1, with 12 bases fitting TRBD2. This CDR3 has 15 amino acids. The trim removed 3 bases at V and 9 bases at J, leaving 6 bases unmatched. CDR1 is SGHTA, CDR2 FQGTGA, per germline. CDR3 nucleotide sequence: TGTGCCAGCAGCTTTCGACTAGCGGGAGTACTTGAGCAGTTCTTC. Protein sequence: CASSFRLAGVLEQFF.

The chain employs TRBV27 and TRBJ2-3; 10 positions match TRBD2. The V gene's germline CDR1 is MNHEY and CDR2 SMNVEV (reference sequence). The V segment lost 3 bases and the J segment 3 bases; nucleotides outside the gene matches: 3. The CDR3 sequence is 15 residues long. The CDR3 is CASSFASGRTDTQYF. CDR3 bases: TGTGCCAGCAGTTTTGCTAGCGGGAGAACAGATACGCAGTATTTT.

The V and J genes are TRBV6-1 and TRBJ2-7; D gene ambiguous. In germline, CDR1 is MNHNS, CDR2 SASEGT. V was clipped by 5 bases and J by 0 bases, with 14 bases between them. The CDR3 contains 15 residues. The CDR3 sequence: CASSLSAYLSYEQYF. As DNA, the CDR3 is TGTGCCAGCAGTCTTTCCGCGTACCTCTCCTACGAGCAGTACTTC.

The chain recombines TRBV9 with TRBJ2-3; TRBD2 matches 7 bases. Germline-derived CDR1 and CDR2 are SGDLS and YYNGEE. CDR3 size: 18 residues. V lost 0 bases, J lost 0 bases, and 10 bases stayed unmatched. CDR3: CASSVGTASGVSTDTQYF. The DNA for the CDR3 is TGTGCCAGCAGCGTAGGGACTGCGAGCGGGGTCAGCACAGATACGCAGTATTTT.

The rearrangement joins TRBV6-5 to TRBJ2-7, with 10 bases matching TRBD2. Losses at the gene ends were 5 bases for V and 3 bases for J; bases not matched to a gene: 4. CDR1 and CDR2 from the germline V gene are MNHEY and SVGAGI. The CDR3 contains 14 residues. CDR3 protein: CASSRTSGFYEQYF. The CDR3 DNA is TGTGCCAGCAGTCGGACTAGCGGATTCTACGAGCAGTACTTC.

Here the CDR3 reads CASSLLAGTEAFF. The DNA of the CDR3 is TGTGCCAGCAGTTTATTGGCGGGCACTGAAGCTTTCTTT. J is TRBJ1-1 and V is TRBV28; D gene unclear. The CDR3 covers 13 residues. Trimming left V 1 base short and J 4 bases short, with 7 bases between. Germline loops: CDR1 MDHEN, CDR2 SYDVKM.

V and J are TRBV7-2 and TRBJ2-4; D possibly corresponds to TRBD2 (7 bases). The CDR3 spans 14 residues. The V gene lost 1 base and the J gene lost 8 bases, with 12 bases spanning the gap. Germline V gene sequence: CDR1 SGHTA, CDR2 FQGNSA. CDR3 in DNA: TGTGCCAGCAGCTTAGACAGGGAGGGGGACATTCAGTACTTC. Translating gives CASSLDREGDIQYF.

V and J are TRBV5-4 and TRBJ2-7; a possible D gene is TRBD1 (6 bases). The CDR3 covers 13 residues. V dropped 4 bases and J dropped 5 bases, with 13 bases sitting between them. Germline CDR1 is SGHNT and CDR2 is YYREEE (reference sequence). This chain's CDR3 is CASSTGPWNEQYF. The CDR3 DNA is TGTGCCAGCAGCACAGGGCCCTGGAACGAGCAGTACTTC.

The chain has TRBV11-1 and TRBJ2-5; tentative D call: TRBD1 (5 bases). CDR3 length equals 13 residues. Trimming left V 2 bases short and J 5 bases short, with 9 bases between. Germline values: CDR1 SGHAT, CDR2 FQDESV (reference sequence). In DNA form, the CDR3 reads TGTGCCAGCAGCTTACAGGGCCGGGAGACCCAGTACTTC. Its protein product is CASSLQGRETQYF.

V and J are TRBV25-1 and TRBJ2-7; 7 bases map to TRBD1. The length of the CDR3 is 13 residues. Germline trimming cut 6 bases from V and 4 bases from J; bases unmatched to any gene: 6. The germline gives CDR1 MGHDK, CDR2 SYGVNS. The CDR3 nucleotides are TGTGCCAGCAGGGGGGACAGAACATACGAGCAGTACTTC. This translates into CASRGDRTYEQYF.

The V call is TRBV5-8, the J call TRBJ2-6; the match to TRBD2 covers 7 bases. CDR1 is SGHTS and CDR2 is YDEGEE in the germline V gene. Trimming removed 3 bases from V and 0 bases from J; junction bases left unmatched: 3. This CDR3 comprises 16 residues. CDR3 residues: CASSSGRISGANVLTF. The CDR3 nucleotides are TGTGCCAGCAGCTCCGGGAGGATCTCTGGGGCCAACGTCCTGACTTTC. Full variable domain (rest looked up from reference TRBV5-8 and TRBJ2-6): EAGVTQSPTHLIKTRGQQATLRCSPISGHTSVYWYQQALGLGLQFLLWYDEGEERNRGNFPPRFSGRQFPNYSSELNVNALELEDSALYLCASSSGRISGANVLTFGAGSRLTVL.

This chain uses TRBV7-6 with TRBJ1-1; the D gene is possibly TRBD1 (6 bases). CDR1 and CDR2 (germline): SGHVS, FNYEAQ. V was trimmed by 5 bases and J by 4 bases, leaving 14 bases between them. This CDR3 has 14 amino acids. The CDR3 region has the DNA TGTGCCAGCAGCCCCAGGGGAGAAGGCACTGAAGCTTTCTTT. This gives the protein CASSPRGEGTEAFF.

V and J are TRBV28 and TRBJ2-7; a weak D match, TRBD2 (5 bases). The CDR3 length is 15 residues. CDR1 MDHEN and CDR2 SYDVKM come from the germline V gene. Trimming removed 5 bases at V and 0 bases at J, with 14 bases between. CDR3 in amino acids: CASSQDRESSYEQYF. CDR3 bases: TGTGCCAGCAGTCAAGACCGGGAAAGCTCCTACGAGCAGTACTTC.

The chain has TRBV7-9 and TRBJ1-4, with TRBD1 identical over 9 bases. Germline values: CDR1 SEHNR, CDR2 FQNEAQ (reference sequence). The CDR3 has 13 amino acids. V was clipped by 8 bases and J by 8 bases; unmatched bases: 6. The CDR3 region has the DNA TGTGCCAGCCCGACGGGACAGGGAGAAAAACTGTTTTTT. Its protein is CASPTGQGEKLFF.

This sequence joins TRBV7-6 and TRBJ2-1, with D perhaps matching TRBD2 (5 bases). V was cut by 3 bases and J by 8 bases, with 20 bases left in between. Per the germline V gene, CDR1 is SGHVS and CDR2 is FNYEAQ. The CDR3 has 16 amino acids. The CDR3 loop reads CASSFFGHEGVDEQFF. CDR3 coding DNA: TGTGCCAGCAGCTTTTTCGGCCACGAGGGTGTGGATGAGCAGTTCTTC.

This clone was recorded only once. The V call is TRBV6-5, the J call TRBJ2-1; D might be TRBD1 (6 bases). Trimming took off 2 bases at V and 2 bases at J, with 10 bases between the two ends. Germline V gene data show CDR1 as MNHEY and CDR2 as SVGAGI. The CDR3 contains 15 residues. The CDR3: CASSYRGSPYNEQFF. CDR3 sequence (DNA): TGTGCCAGCAGTTACAGGGGGAGCCCCTACAATGAGCAGTTCTTC.

The genes are TRBV4-2 and TRBJ2-2; 9 bases fit TRBD2. The ends lost 0 bases at V and 3 bases at J; junction bases unmatched: 2. The germline V gene has CDR1 LGHNA and CDR2 YNFKEQ. The length of the CDR3 is 16 residues. Here the CDR3 reads CASSQEREGYTGELFF. CDR3 DNA sequence: TGTGCCAGCAGCCAAGAGCGGGAGGGTTACACCGGGGAGCTGTTTTTT.